Presented here are 2 T cell receptor beta chains from one specimen sequenced in a study of shared clonotypes between healthy human individuals. Libraries were prepared by immunoSEQ multiplex PCR; TCRdb keeps only in-frame clonotypes and omits some of them. The sample includes roughly 1.4 million clones, approximately 98.5% of them seen just once. The specimen was naive CD4+ T cells sorted from blood. Subset indicated: CD45RA+ positively selected. The source is a young man in good health.

The V and J genes are TRBV19 and TRBJ2-7; D is uncertain. The CDR3 loop spans 13 amino acids. In germline, CDR1 is LNHDA, CDR2 SQIVND (reference sequence). V was trimmed by 5 bases and J by 7 bases, leaving 15 bases between them. CDR3 region: CASSSTPLWEQYF. Written as DNA, the CDR3 is TGTGCCAGTAGTTCTACCCCTTTGTGGGAGCAGTACTTC.

This chain joins TRBV7-9 and TRBJ2-7; D not certain. The length of the CDR3 is 15 residues. CDR1 and CDR2 (germline): SEHNR, FQNEAQ (reference sequence). Trimming removed 1 base at V and 0 bases at J, with 10 bases between. The CDR3 protein is CASSLEVRSSYEQYF. In DNA, the CDR3 is TGTGCCAGCAGCTTAGAAGTGCGGAGCTCCTACGAGCAGTACTTC.